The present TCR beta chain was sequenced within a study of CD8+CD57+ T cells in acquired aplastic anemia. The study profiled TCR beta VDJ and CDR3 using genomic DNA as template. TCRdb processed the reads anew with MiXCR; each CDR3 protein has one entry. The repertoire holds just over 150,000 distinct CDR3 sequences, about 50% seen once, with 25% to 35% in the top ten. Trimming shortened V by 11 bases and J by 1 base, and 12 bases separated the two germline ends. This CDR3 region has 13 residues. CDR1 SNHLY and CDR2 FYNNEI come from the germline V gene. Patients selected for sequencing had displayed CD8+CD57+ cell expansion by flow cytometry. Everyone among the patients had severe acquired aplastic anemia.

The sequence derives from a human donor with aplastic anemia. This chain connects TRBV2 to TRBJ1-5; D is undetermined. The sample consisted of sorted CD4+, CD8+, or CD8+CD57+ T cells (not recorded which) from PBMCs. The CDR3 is CAGGWQSNQPQHF. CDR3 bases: TGTGCCGGAGGCTGGCAGAGCAATCAGCCCCAGCATTTT.